Presented here are 23 T cell receptor beta chains from one specimen sequenced in a study of shared clonotypes between healthy human individuals. Clones were sequenced by immunoSEQ multiplex PCR, and TCRdb holds only the in-frame ones, with some missing. The repertoire consists of 2,500,000 or so clones, with roughly nine tenths occurring once and the leading ten covering under 0.15%. The specimen was naive CD4+ T cells sorted from blood. Stated subset: CD45RA+ positively selected. All receptors come from a man younger than 35 in good health.

The chain has TRBV5-1 and TRBJ2-3; 7 nucleotides align to TRBD2. The trim removed 4 bases at V and 4 bases at J, leaving 9 bases unmatched. Germline V lookup: CDR1 SGHRS, CDR2 YFSETQ. The CDR3 is 15 amino acids. Here the CDR3 DNA reads TGCGCCAGCAGCATCCCTACTAGCGATGCAGATACGCAGTATTTT. It specifies CASSIPTSDADTQYF.

The rearrangement links TRBV15 to TRBJ1-5, with a tentative D call TRBD1 (6 bases). CDR1 and CDR2 from the germline V gene are LNHNV and YYDKDF (reference sequence). This CDR3 is built from 19 residues. The germline V and J ends were trimmed by 0 bases and 5 bases, with 23 bases remaining between them. The CDR3 nucleotides read TGTGCCACCAGCAGAGATGAGGGGGGCATCCTAGGGCTGTATCAGCCCCAGCATTTT. Protein sequence: CATSRDEGGILGLYQPQHF.

As for this clone: The same CDR3 arises from other DNA sequences in this sample as well. This sequence joins TRBV27 and TRBJ2-7, with D possibly matching TRBD1 (6 bases). Germline CDR1 is MNHEY and CDR2 is SMNVEV (reference sequence). Trimming cost V 6 bases and J 0 bases, with 12 bases left between them. The CDR3 is 14 residues long. The CDR3 sequence: CASSLTGPSYEQYF. As DNA, the CDR3 is TGTGCCAGCAGCCTAACAGGGCCCTCCTACGAGCAGTACTTC.

The chain is built from TRBV29-1 and TRBJ2-3; D may be TRBD1 (6 bases). The CDR3 runs to 13 residues. The V gene's germline CDR1 is SQVTM and CDR2 ANQGSEA. Trimming stripped 3 bases from V and 5 bases from J, with 12 bases between. In nucleotides, the CDR3 is TGCAGCGTTGAGGCGGCAGGGGTAGATACGCAGTATTTT. Its protein product is CSVEAAGVDTQYF.

This clone was detected once. This rearrangement joins TRBV27 to TRBJ1-1; TRBD1 matches at 9 bases. Trimming at V came to 6 bases and at J to 11 bases, leaving 13 bases not matched to a gene. Per germline, CDR1 MNHEY and CDR2 SMNVEV (reference sequence). The CDR3 sequence is 14 residues long. The CDR3 sequence is CASSLRDRANVAFF. The CDR3 DNA is TGTGCCAGCAGCTTAAGGGACAGGGCCAATGTGGCTTTCTTT.

On this clone: At one end the junction does not follow the germline gene, possibly because of a read error. This chain links TRBV14 with TRBJ2-3, with D possibly TRBD2 on 6 matching bases. CDR1 is SGHDN and CDR2 is FVKESK in the germline V gene. The CDR3 is 12 amino acids. The CDR3 DNA reads as TGTGCCAGCGGTGTTGGCGGGACCTCGTACACCTTT. Translated, it gives CASGVGGTSYTF.

About this clone itself: Other nucleotide sequences in the sample specify the same CDR3. The rearrangement joins TRBV6-6 to TRBJ2-2; D gene ambiguous. CDR3 length: 15 residues. V lost 0 bases and J 2 bases, leaving 7 bases between the germline ends. Germline V gene sequence: CDR1 MNHNY, CDR2 SVGAGI (reference sequence). The CDR3 nucleotides read TGTGCCAGCAGTTACTCGCCCAGTAACACCGGGGAGCTGTTTTTT. Translating it yields CASSYSPSNTGELFF.

The genes are TRBV15 and TRBJ1-5; D perhaps matches TRBD1 (5 bases). Germline CDR1 LNHNV, CDR2 YYDKDF (reference sequence). The V end was cut by 2 bases, the J end by 3 bases, with 14 bases between. This CDR3 has 16 amino acids. CDR3 region: CATSRPLGRDNQPQHF. As DNA, the CDR3 is TGTGCCACCAGCAGACCCCTCGGCAGGGACAATCAGCCCCAGCATTTT.

CDR3 coding DNA: TGTGCCAGCAGCTTTGGGACAGGGGTTGACGGGGAGCTGTTTTTT. Its translation: CASSFGTGVDGELFF. This rearrangement joins TRBV9 to TRBJ2-2; 10 bases align to TRBD1. After removal of 4 bases from V and 7 bases from J, the junction contained 7 bases not matched to a gene. Germline V gene sequence: CDR1 SGDLS, CDR2 YYNGEE. This CDR3 has 15 amino acids.

The chain uses TRBV19 and TRBJ1-5, with 11 bases fitting TRBD1. The CDR3 runs to 20 residues. V dropped 2 bases and J dropped 6; count of bases not matched to a gene: 18. Per germline, CDR1 LNHDA and CDR2 SQIVND (reference sequence). For the CDR3, the DNA is TGTGCCAGTAGTATATTTGGGTGGACAGGGGGCGCCGATTTACCTCAGCCCCAGCATTTT. It codes for CASSIFGWTGGADLPQPQHF.

Concerning this clone: The same CDR3 is also encoded by other DNA sequences in this sample. V gene TRBV9 combines with J gene TRBJ2-7; 8 nucleotides align to TRBD1. There are 14 residues in the CDR3. J was trimmed by 2 bases and V by 4 bases; bases with no gene match: 5. The germline CDR1 and CDR2 sequences are SGDLS and YYNGEE. CDR3 nucleotides: TGTGCCAGCAGCCCCCGGGACAGGACCTACGAGCAGTACTTC. Translation: CASSPRDRTYEQYF.

As to this clone: The identical CDR3 is also encoded by other nucleotide sequences in the sample. The chain joins TRBV7-2 to TRBJ2-7; D remains ambiguous. Germline V gene data show CDR1 as SGHTA and CDR2 as FQGNSA. CDR3 size: 14 residues. Trimming stripped 2 bases from V and 0 bases from J, with 8 bases between. The CDR3 region has the DNA TGTGCCAGCAGCTTATCAGGCAGCTCCTACGAGCAGTACTTC. It specifies CASSLSGSSYEQYF.

In this sample, this clone turned up once. V is TRBV19 and J is TRBJ2-5; 7 nucleotides agree with TRBD2. The CDR3 contains 15 residues. The J segment lost 3 bases and the V segment lost 7 bases, leaving 11 bases of the junction unmatched. CDR1 and CDR2 (germline): LNHDA, SQIVND (reference sequence). Written as DNA, the CDR3 is TGTGCCAGTAATCGACAGTCCCGGGGGGAAGAGACCCAGTACTTC. It translates to CASNRQSRGEETQYF.

In nucleotides, the CDR3 is TGCAGCGTTACACCCGGGACGGCGAACACCGGGGAGCTGTTTTTT. It is translated as CSVTPGTANTGELFF. J is TRBJ2-2 and V is TRBV29-1; D tentatively fits TRBD1 or TRBD2 (5 bases each). V lost 5 bases to trimming and J lost 0 bases, with 13 bases between them. Germline V gene lookup returns CDR1 SQVTM and CDR2 ANQGSEA. This CDR3 comprises 15 residues.

The chain links TRBV6-6 to TRBJ2-5, with D perhaps matching TRBD2 (6 bases). Per germline, CDR1 MNHNY and CDR2 SVGAGI (reference sequence). Trimming stripped 7 bases from V and 4 bases from J, with 13 bases between. The CDR3 covers 13 residues. The CDR3 region has the DNA TGTGCCAGCATGCGGTTGCGGGGAGAGACCCAGTACTTC. Encoded protein: CASMRLRGETQYF.

The rearrangement joins TRBV28 to TRBJ1-2, with D maybe TRBD1 (5 bases). The CDR3 consists of 13 residues. Trimming stripped 3 bases from V and 8 bases from J, with 13 bases between. Germline V gene lookup returns CDR1 MDHEN and CDR2 SYDVKM. The CDR3 DNA reads as TGTGCCAGCAGTTTGGAGGGGCGCAAGGGCTACACCTTC. Amino acids: CASSLEGRKGYTF.

As for this clone: Other nucleotide sequences in the sample specify the same CDR3. This rearrangement joins TRBV30 to TRBJ2-7; TRBD1 is a possible D gene (5 bases). Germline loops: CDR1 GTSNPN, CDR2 SVGIG (reference sequence). The V and J ends lost 1 base and 2 bases respectively, with 6 bases between them. CDR3 length: 12 residues. As DNA, the CDR3 is TGTGCCTGGAGTGGGACACCCTACGAGCAGTACTTC. It specifies CAWSGTPYEQYF.

The chain combines TRBV12-5 with TRBJ2-2; D is uncertain. The CDR3 totals 12 residues. Germline loops: CDR1 LGHNT, CDR2 FRNRAP. The V gene lost 1 base and the J gene lost 7 bases, with 4 bases spanning the gap. The CDR3 bases are TGTGCTAGTGGTTTGGAGGGCGGGGAGCTGTTTTTT. It yields the protein CASGLEGGELFF.

The V gene is TRBV30, the J gene TRBJ2-5; D perhaps matches TRBD2 (5 bases). Germline CDR1 is GTSNPN and CDR2 is SVGIG (reference sequence). CDR3 length equals 13 residues. The V and J ends lost 0 bases and 7 bases respectively, with 12 bases between them. The CDR3 sequence is CAWSVVLAGTQYF. The CDR3 DNA reads as TGTGCCTGGAGTGTAGTCCTAGCCGGGACCCAGTACTTC. Full variable domain (remainder filled in from reference TRBV30 and TRBJ2-5): SQTIHQWPATLVQPVGSPLSLECTVEGTSNPNLYWYRQAAGRGLQLLFYSVGIGQISSEVPQNLSASRPQDRQFILSSKKLLLSDSGFYLCAWSVVLAGTQYFGPGTRLLVL.

The rearrangement joins TRBV28 to TRBJ1-5; D is uncertain. Trimming cost V 6 bases and J 7 bases, with 10 bases left between them. The V gene's germline CDR1 is MDHEN and CDR2 SYDVKM. This CDR3 is built from 12 residues. The CDR3 nucleotides are TGTGCCAGCAGGCCGGTCGGGCAGCCCCAGCATTTT. It yields the protein CASRPVGQPQHF.

The chain recombines TRBV21-1 with TRBJ1-3; the table assigns TRBD1, which was not confirmed against the DNA. TRBV21-1 is reported as a pseudogene. The CDR3 totals 17 residues. The CDR3 loop reads CANQKGTVADSGNTIYF. The CDR3 DNA sequence: TGTGCCAATCAAAAGGGGACAGTCGCTGACTCTGGAAACACCATATATTTT.

The chain links TRBV9 to TRBJ2-7; D perhaps matches TRBD2 (6 bases). V was clipped by 3 bases and J by 9 bases, with 16 bases between them. Germline CDR1 SGDLS, CDR2 YYNGEE. This CDR3 has 13 amino acids. CDR3 nucleotide sequence: TGTGCCAGCAGCGGAACGGAGGGGTGGGGGCAGTACTTC. Translation: CASSGTEGWGQYF.

Only one count was recorded for this clone. The chain uses TRBV4-1 and TRBJ2-5; the D is unclear. CDR1 is MGHRA and CDR2 is YSYEKL in the germline V gene. The germline V and J ends were trimmed by 0 bases and 5 bases, with 13 bases remaining between them. The CDR3 covers 15 residues. CDR3 DNA: TGCGCCAGCAGCCAAGAGGTGACCAGATCCGAGACCCAGTACTTC. It translates to CASSQEVTRSETQYF.